The T cell receptor beta chain described here comes from a study of blood T cell repertoires in COVID-19. Study-level background: Sample material is recorded as cDNA or gDNA derived from T cells, B-cell-depleted T cells, or PBMCs.

Method: immunoSEQ multiplex PCR; TCRdb's copy keeps in-frame clones and lacks some. The sample lists 100,000 or so clones, 75% to 95% seen once, with 4.2% in the top ten. CDR1 MNHEY and CDR2 SMNVEV come from the germline V gene (reference sequence). With 3 bases removed from V and 4 bases from J, the gap between germline ends came to 11 bases. The CDR3 runs 14 residues. V usage is TRBV27 and J usage is TRBJ2-3; D not certain. Source material: peripheral blood. The TCR was taken from a man aged 18 to 30 with acute or convalescent COVID-19. CDR3 coding DNA: TGTGCCAGCAGTTTGGTCACGAGCGCAGATACGCAGTATTTT. Translated, it gives CASSLVTSADTQYF.